A selection of T cell receptor beta chains follows, all from one sample in a study of PD-L1 blockade in urothelial cancer. Measured with immunoSEQ multiplex PCR; TCRdb has only the in-frame clones, and not every one. This sample carries about 84,000 clones, roughly nine tenths of them seen once, and the ten largest clones take approximately 9%. Sequencing used PBMCs, obtained around atezolizumab (anti-PD-L1) treatment. The source is a man aged 60 to 69 with urothelial cancer. Both conserved end residues are part of each CDR3. Each record gives: CDR3 DNA, CDR3 protein, D gene, clone size, J gene, CDR3 length, V gene. The D gene is left open where the match is weak. Not all rows give a size; the values are once, few, many and, for expanded clones, a class.

cdr3_nt: TGCGCCAGCAGCCCAGACGCGGGGGGGCCGGGGGAGACCCAGTACTTC
cdr3_aa: CASSPDAGGPGETQYF
d_call: TRBD2
clone_size: -
j_call: TRBJ2-5
cdr3_length: 16
v_call: TRBV4-3

cdr3_nt: TGTGCCAGTAGTATTTCCCTACAGTCCTATGGCTACACCTTC
cdr3_aa: CASSISLQSYGYTF
d_call: -
clone_size: -
j_call: TRBJ1-2
cdr3_length: 14
v_call: TRBV19

cdr3_nt: TGCGCCAGCAGCCAAGTGACAGCGGGAGTTACCTACGAGCAGTACTTC
cdr3_aa: CASSQVTAGVTYEQYF
d_call: TRBD2
clone_size: -
j_call: TRBJ2-7
cdr3_length: 16
v_call: TRBV4-3

cdr3_nt: TGTGCCAGCAGACTAGCGATTGGATCGGATACGCAGTATTTT
cdr3_aa: CASRLAIGSDTQYF
d_call: TRBD2
clone_size: -
j_call: TRBJ2-3
cdr3_length: 14
v_call: TRBV6-1

cdr3_nt: TGTGCCAGCAGCCAACAACCGGGGACAGGGGATGAAAAACTGTTTTTT
cdr3_aa: CASSQQPGTGDEKLFF
d_call: TRBD1
clone_size: -
j_call: TRBJ1-4
cdr3_length: 16
v_call: TRBV4-2

cdr3_nt: TGTGCCAGTAGTATTGAGGCCGGCTCCTACAATGAGCAGTTCTTC
cdr3_aa: CASSIEAGSYNEQFF
d_call: -
clone_size: -
j_call: TRBJ2-1
cdr3_length: 15
v_call: TRBV19

cdr3_nt: TGTGCCTGGAGTGTTCAGATTCAAGAGACCCAGTACTTC
cdr3_aa: CAWSVQIQETQYF
d_call: -
clone_size: -
j_call: TRBJ2-5
cdr3_length: 13
v_call: TRBV30

cdr3_nt: TGTGCCAGCAGCGTAGGAGGGTTTCTCACCTACAATGAGCAGTTCTTC
cdr3_aa: CASSVGGFLTYNEQFF
d_call: -
clone_size: -
j_call: TRBJ2-1
cdr3_length: 16
v_call: TRBV9

cdr3_nt: TGTGCCAGCAGCTTAGTGGGCGGGACGGGGACTGAAGCTTTCTTT
cdr3_aa: CASSLVGGTGTEAFF
d_call: -
clone_size: -
j_call: TRBJ1-1
cdr3_length: 15
v_call: TRBV7-9

cdr3_nt: TGTGCCAGTAGTTCCAGCGGGGGGCCCAATGAGCAGTTCTTC
cdr3_aa: CASSSSGGPNEQFF
d_call: TRBD2
clone_size: few
j_call: TRBJ2-1
cdr3_length: 14
v_call: TRBV19

cdr3_nt: TGTGCCAGCAGCTTCCAACAGGGGGATCAGCCCCAGCATTTT
cdr3_aa: CASSFQQGDQPQHF
d_call: TRBD1
clone_size: -
j_call: TRBJ1-5
cdr3_length: 14
v_call: TRBV11-1

cdr3_nt: TGTGCCAGCAGCCGCAACCTAGCGGGGGGGGTGCTTGGAGAGACCCAGTACTTC
cdr3_aa: CASSRNLAGGVLGETQYF
d_call: TRBD2
clone_size: few
j_call: TRBJ2-5
cdr3_length: 18
v_call: TRBV9

cdr3_nt: TGTGCCAGCTCACCGGAGGGCCCGGGACAGGCGATGAACACTGAAGCTTTCTTT
cdr3_aa: CASSPEGPGQAMNTEAFF
d_call: TRBD1
clone_size: -
j_call: TRBJ1-1
cdr3_length: 18
v_call: TRBV18

cdr3_nt: TGTGCCTGGAGTGGGGGCCTCCAAGAGACCCAGTACTTC
cdr3_aa: CAWSGGLQETQYF
d_call: -
clone_size: -
j_call: TRBJ2-5
cdr3_length: 13
v_call: TRBV30

cdr3_nt: TGTGCCAGCACCCTGGTAGCAGCAGCCTACGAGCAGTACTTC
cdr3_aa: CASTLVAAAYEQYF
d_call: -
clone_size: once
j_call: TRBJ2-7
cdr3_length: 14
v_call: TRBV7-8

cdr3_nt: TGTGCCAGTAGTCCTCCGGGGACACTTGCCAATGAGCAGTTCTTC
cdr3_aa: CASSPPGTLANEQFF
d_call: -
clone_size: -
j_call: TRBJ2-1
cdr3_length: 15
v_call: TRBV19

cdr3_nt: TGTGCCAGCAGCTTTACAGGGTCGGCCATGAAAACTGAAGCTTTCTTT
cdr3_aa: CASSFTGSAMKTEAFF
d_call: -
clone_size: -
j_call: TRBJ1-1
cdr3_length: 16
v_call: TRBV7-9

cdr3_nt: TGTGCCAGCAGCTTCGTCAGTGGCCACGGGGAGCTGTTTTTT
cdr3_aa: CASSFVSGHGELFF
d_call: -
clone_size: -
j_call: TRBJ2-2
cdr3_length: 14
v_call: TRBV5-6

cdr3_nt: TGTGCCAGTAGTAGGGACAGGGACACTGAAGCTTTCTTT
cdr3_aa: CASSRDRDTEAFF
d_call: TRBD1
clone_size: -
j_call: TRBJ1-1
cdr3_length: 13
v_call: TRBV19

cdr3_nt: TGTGCCAGCAGCTCAAGGACTAGCGGGAGTGGCGAGTTCTTC
cdr3_aa: CASSSRTSGSGEFF
d_call: TRBD2
clone_size: -
j_call: TRBJ2-1
cdr3_length: 14
v_call: TRBV5-4

cdr3_nt: TGTGCCAGCAGGCATCCGGGACTAGCGGGAGAAGAGCAGTTCTTC
cdr3_aa: CASRHPGLAGEEQFF
d_call: TRBD2
clone_size: -
j_call: TRBJ2-1
cdr3_length: 15
v_call: TRBV9

cdr3_nt: TGTGCCAGCAGCTTCGGGGGAAAGGGCAATCAGCCCCAGCATTTT
cdr3_aa: CASSFGGKGNQPQHF
d_call: -
clone_size: -
j_call: TRBJ1-5
cdr3_length: 15
v_call: TRBV5-4

cdr3_nt: TGTGCCAGCAGAGGAACTAGCGTGCCCCCCCGGCAGTATTTT
cdr3_aa: CASRGTSVPPRQYF
d_call: TRBD2
clone_size: -
j_call: TRBJ2-3
cdr3_length: 14
v_call: TRBV6-5

cdr3_nt: TGTGCCAGCAGCTTGGTGGGGGCAGGTGGAAACACCATATATTTT
cdr3_aa: CASSLVGAGGNTIYF
d_call: -
clone_size: -
j_call: TRBJ1-3
cdr3_length: 15
v_call: TRBV5-5

cdr3_nt: TGCAGTGCCCTGCGGGCTGATGAGCAGTACTTC
cdr3_aa: CSALRADEQYF
d_call: -
clone_size: -
j_call: TRBJ2-7
cdr3_length: 11
v_call: TRBV20-1

cdr3_nt: TGCGCCAGCAGCCCGAGCGGGGGAGGCAACGAGCAGTACTTC
cdr3_aa: CASSPSGGGNEQYF
d_call: TRBD2
clone_size: few
j_call: TRBJ2-7
cdr3_length: 14
v_call: TRBV5-1

cdr3_nt: TGTGCCAGAAGCTTGGGACAGAAAATCTCTGGGGCCAACGTCCTGACTTTC
cdr3_aa: CARSLGQKISGANVLTF
d_call: -
clone_size: once
j_call: TRBJ2-6
cdr3_length: 17
v_call: TRBV5-3

cdr3_nt: TGTGCCAGCAGCCCCCGGACTAGCGGGGCGAACACCGGGGAGCTGTTTTTT
cdr3_aa: CASSPRTSGANTGELFF
d_call: TRBD2
clone_size: -
j_call: TRBJ2-2
cdr3_length: 17
v_call: TRBV7-8

cdr3_nt: TGTGCCAGCAGCTTACGGGAGAACACTGAAGCTTTCTTT
cdr3_aa: CASSLRENTEAFF
d_call: -
clone_size: few
j_call: TRBJ1-1
cdr3_length: 13
v_call: TRBV7-8

cdr3_nt: TGCGCCAGCAGCCGAGGGACAAGTGGCTCATGGAATGAGCAGTTCTTC
cdr3_aa: CASSRGTSGSWNEQFF
d_call: -
clone_size: -
j_call: TRBJ2-1
cdr3_length: 16
v_call: TRBV4-3

cdr3_nt: TGCGCCAGCAGCTCCCTGCTAGGGGGCGCTGATGGCTACACCTTC
cdr3_aa: CASSSLLGGADGYTF
d_call: TRBD1
clone_size: -
j_call: TRBJ1-2
cdr3_length: 15
v_call: TRBV5-1

cdr3_nt: TGTGCCAGCAGCTTAGGACGGAGAAACTATGGCTACACCTTC
cdr3_aa: CASSLGRRNYGYTF
d_call: -
clone_size: -
j_call: TRBJ1-2
cdr3_length: 14
v_call: TRBV11-1

cdr3_nt: TGTGCCAGCAAGGGGACAGGTAGAAACACCATATATTTT
cdr3_aa: CASKGTGRNTIYF
d_call: TRBD1
clone_size: -
j_call: TRBJ1-3
cdr3_length: 13
v_call: TRBV2

cdr3_nt: TGTGCCAGCAGCCAAGCGGGCGTAGGGGATGAGCAGTTCTTC
cdr3_aa: CASSQAGVGDEQFF
d_call: -
clone_size: -
j_call: TRBJ2-1
cdr3_length: 14
v_call: TRBV4-2

cdr3_nt: TGTGCCAGCAGCTTAAACTCTCCAATGAACACCGGGGAGCTGTTTTTT
cdr3_aa: CASSLNSPMNTGELFF
d_call: -
clone_size: -
j_call: TRBJ2-2
cdr3_length: 16
v_call: TRBV7-3

cdr3_nt: TGCGCCAGCAGCCCCCTTAGCGGGGGGGAGACCCAGTACTTC
cdr3_aa: CASSPLSGGETQYF
d_call: TRBD2
clone_size: -
j_call: TRBJ2-5
cdr3_length: 14
v_call: TRBV5-1

cdr3_nt: TGTGCCAGCAGACCCACCGGGACTTCCTACGAGCAGTACTTC
cdr3_aa: CASRPTGTSYEQYF
d_call: -
clone_size: -
j_call: TRBJ2-7
cdr3_length: 14
v_call: TRBV6-6

cdr3_nt: TGCGCCAGCAGTGAGTCGACCGGGACAGGGGGATTGTACGAGCAGTACTTC
cdr3_aa: CASSESTGTGGLYEQYF
d_call: TRBD1
clone_size: -
j_call: TRBJ2-7
cdr3_length: 17
v_call: TRBV10-1